The rows below give T cell receptor beta chains drawn from one sample of a study of blood T cell repertoires in COVID-19. The repertoire was sequenced with immunoSEQ multiplex PCR; TCRdb's copy has only in-frame clones and lacks some. The sample lists roughly 260,000 clones; roughly nine tenths were seen once. Sequenced sample: PBMCs or T cells enriched from blood (not recorded which). These receptors were obtained from a human donor in a cohort exposed to, infected with or recovered from COVID-19 (not recorded which). The donor label of this sample is uncertain. Each CDR3 is given with its conserved first and last residue. D genes are given only for firm matches. Size tells how often a clone was seen (once, few, many) or the class of an expanded clone, and some rows leave it out.

d_call,clone_size,v_call,j_call,cdr3_aa,cdr3_nt
TRBD2,.,TRBV2,TRBJ2-3,CASSPTSGGADTQYF,TGTGCCAGCAGTCCGACTAGCGGGGGTGCAGATACGCAGTATTTT
.,.,TRBV7-9,TRBJ1-6,CASTSSGQINSPLHF,TGTGCCAGCACCAGTTCCGGACAAATCAATTCACCCCTCCACTTT
.,.,TRBV3-1/TRBV3-2,TRBJ2-2,CASSPPLSGELFF,TGTGCCAGCAGCCCACCCCTTAGCGGGGAGCTGTTTTTT
.,.,TRBV4-1,TRBJ1-4,CASSQDDRGIEKLFF,TGCGCCAGCAGCCAAGATGATAGGGGGATTGAAAAACTGTTTTTT
TRBD1,once,TRBV7-9,TRBJ2-5,CASSHPGQGEETQYF,TGTGCCAGCAGCCACCCCGGACAGGGTGAAGAGACCCAGTACTTC
.,.,TRBV6-5,TRBJ2-7,CASRRAWRTRYEQYF,TGTGCCAGCAGGAGGGCTTGGAGGACTCGGTACGAGCAGTACTTC
.,.,TRBV14,TRBJ1-3,CASSQGQISGNTIYF,TGTGCCAGCAGCCAAGGACAGATCTCTGGAAACACCATATATTTT
.,.,TRBV19,TRBJ1-2,CASRGTGENYGYTF,TGTGCCAGTAGAGGGACGGGAGAAAACTATGGCTACACCTTC
.,.,TRBV12-3/TRBV12-4,TRBJ1-2,CASSLQGAVGYTF,TGTGCCAGCAGTTTACAAGGGGCAGTTGGCTACACCTTC
.,.,TRBV7-9,TRBJ2-3,CASRINTDTQYF,TGTGCCAGCAGAATTAACACAGATACGCAGTATTTT
.,once,TRBV19,TRBJ1-1,CASSASTPNTEAFF,TGTGCCAGTAGCGCGTCTACGCCGAACACTGAAGCTTTCTTT
.,.,TRBV5-6,TRBJ2-2,CASSLYGGGTGELFF,TGTGCCAGCAGCTTGTATGGGGGCGGCACCGGGGAGCTGTTTTTT
.,.,TRBV19,TRBJ1-2,CASSIEAVRLPSGYTF,TGTGCCAGTAGTATAGAAGCAGTCAGGTTACCATCCGGCTACACCTTC
.,once,TRBV7-2,TRBJ1-3,CASSYFTGYSGNTIYF,TGTGCCAGCAGCTACTTCACAGGTTACTCTGGAAACACCATATATTTT
.,.,TRBV4-1,TRBJ1-1,CASSREEGRNTEAFF,TGCGCCAGCAGCAGAGAGGAGGGCCGGAACACTGAAGCTTTCTTT
.,.,TRBV12-3/TRBV12-4,TRBJ1-6,CASSLGAGTLHF,TGTGCCAGCAGTTTAGGGGCAGGGACCCTCCACTTT
.,.,TRBV24-1,TRBJ2-7,CATSAGGYEQYF,TGTGCCACCAGTGCCGGAGGGTACGAGCAGTACTTC
TRBD1,.,TRBV9,TRBJ2-2,CASSFRDRGTGELFF,TGTGCCAGCAGCTTCCGGGACAGGGGTACCGGGGAGCTGTTTTTT
TRBD1,.,TRBV27,TRBJ1-1,CASSLNRGVTTEAFF,TGTGCCAGCAGTTTGAACAGGGGGGTAACCACTGAAGCTTTCTTT
TRBD2,.,TRBV5-8,TRBJ2-5,CASSLGLAGKQETQYF,TGTGCCAGCAGCTTGGGACTAGCGGGGAAACAAGAGACCCAGTACTTC
.,.,TRBV19,TRBJ1-1,CASSIEGRNTEAFF,TGTGCCAGTAGTATAGAGGGCAGGAACACTGAAGCTTTCTTT
TRBD1,.,TRBV5-4,TRBJ2-2,CASSWDRVDGELFF,TGTGCCAGCAGCTGGGACAGGGTCGACGGGGAGCTGTTTTTT
.,few,TRBV6-5,TRBJ1-2,CASSRRGSIYGYTF,TGTGCCAGCAGTCGAAGGGGCTCGATATATGGCTACACCTTC
.,.,TRBV2,TRBJ2-7,CASSTGSVQYF,TGTGCCAGCAGCACAGGGTCCGTGCAGTACTTC
.,.,TRBV11-2,TRBJ2-7,CASSLDRTGVRGEQYF,TGTGCCAGCAGCTTAGATCGAACGGGTGTCCGTGGCGAGCAGTACTTC
.,few,TRBV18,TRBJ1-2,CASSPGPLTGGYGYTF,TGTGCCAGCTCACCCGGGCCCCTGACGGGGGGCTATGGCTACACCTTC
.,.,TRBV29-1,TRBJ1-1,CSVCSRADTEAFF,TGCAGCGTATGCTCCCGAGCGGACACTGAAGCTTTCTTT
.,.,TRBV7-2,TRBJ2-2,CASSQQESNTGELFF,TGTGCCAGCAGCCAACAGGAGTCGAACACCGGGGAGCTGTTTTTT
TRBD2,.,TRBV9,TRBJ2-1,CASSEVVGGISGEQFF,TGTGCCAGCAGCGAAGTCGTGGGGGGGATTTCGGGCGAGCAGTTCTTC
.,.,TRBV6-2/TRBV6-3,TRBJ2-1,CASSYPIGQLNEQFF,TGTGCCAGCAGTTATCCCATCGGACAGCTCAATGAGCAGTTCTTC
.,.,TRBV19,TRBJ1-1,CASRSAMNTEAFF,TGTGCCAGCCGCAGTGCCATGAACACTGAAGCTTTCTTT
TRBD1,few,TRBV11-2,TRBJ1-2,CASSSTKGQGDYGYTF,TGTGCCAGCAGCTCGACCAAGGGACAGGGGGACTATGGCTACACCTTC
TRBD1,.,TRBV19,TRBJ1-2,CASTDRDAEGYTF,TGTGCCAGTACCGACAGGGATGCAGAAGGCTACACCTTC